The 13 T cell receptor beta chains below come from one sample, sequenced in a study of blood T cell repertoires in COVID-19. Profiled with immunoSEQ multiplex PCR; TCRdb holds only in-frame clones, not every one. The sample lists around 110,000 clones; roughly 90% were seen once. Specimen: peripheral blood. Receptors originate from a man aged 40-55 years with active or convalescent COVID-19.

This chain uses TRBV15 with TRBJ2-2; TRBD2 aligns across 12 bases. Germline V gives CDR1 LNHNV, CDR2 YYDKDF (reference sequence). V was pared by 3 bases and J by 3 bases, with 8 bases of the junction left unmatched. The CDR3 is 18 amino acids. The CDR3 DNA follows: TGTGCCACCAGCAGTCGGACTAGCGGGAATATCTACACCGGGGAGCTGTTTTTT. It yields the protein CATSSRTSGNIYTGELFF. Using reference TRBV15 and TRBJ2-2 for the parts outside the CDR3, the full variable domain is DAMVIQNPRYQVTQFGKPVTLSCSQTLNHNVMYWYQQKSSQAPKLLFHYYDKDFNNEADTPDNFQSRRPNTSFCFLDIRSPGLGDTAMYLCATSSRTSGNIYTGELFFGEGSRLTVL.

This chain connects TRBV30 to TRBJ2-1; 10 bases line up with TRBD2. The length of the CDR3 is 14 residues. Looked up from germline, CDR1 is GTSNPN and CDR2 is SVGIG (reference sequence). The trim removed 7 bases at V and 3 bases at J, leaving 6 bases unmatched. The CDR3 protein is CASRLAGHYNEQFF. The CDR3 bases are TGTGCCTCAAGACTAGCGGGCCACTACAATGAGCAGTTCTTC.

The V and J genes are TRBV6-1 and TRBJ2-6; possible D gene TRBD1, 7 bases. Germline CDR1 and CDR2: MNHNS and SASEGT. The V end lost 4 bases, the J end lost 0 bases, and 16 bases lay between the germline ends. The CDR3 contains 18 residues. CDR3 protein: CASSGRDSYSSGANVLTF. In DNA, the CDR3 is TGTGCCAGCAGTGGGAGGGACAGCTACAGCTCTGGGGCCAACGTCCTGACTTTC.

The rearrangement joins TRBV9 to TRBJ2-7, with 7 bases that match TRBD1. CDR1 and CDR2 from the germline V gene are SGDLS and YYNGEE. This CDR3 is 15 amino acids long. The trim removed 0 bases at V and 0 bases at J, leaving 3 bases unmatched. The CDR3 sequence is CASSVGSGGSYEQYF. CDR3 sequence (DNA): TGTGCCAGCAGCGTAGGGTCAGGGGGCTCCTACGAGCAGTACTTC.

The chain combines TRBV2 with TRBJ2-2; D unclear. Trimming pared 6 bases from V and 5 bases from J, leaving 13 bases between. Germline V lookup: CDR1 SNHLY, CDR2 FYNNEI. The CDR3 is 14 residues long. The CDR3 DNA sequence: TGTGCCAGCAGATGGAGAGCGTTGACCGGGGAGCTGTTTTTT. As protein: CASRWRALTGELFF.

A few counts support this clone. This sequence joins TRBV12-3 or TRBV12-4 and TRBJ1-6; 7 nucleotides agree with TRBD1. CDR3 length: 13 residues. Unmatched junction bases numbered 0, after V lost 6 bases and J lost 4 bases. The CDR3 reads CASRTGYNSPLHF. The CDR3 coding sequence is TGTGCCAGCAGGACAGGGTATAATTCACCCCTCCACTTT.

The CDR3 sequence: CASKLTGYNEKLFF. In nucleotides, the CDR3 is TGTGCCAGCAAGTTGACAGGGTATAATGAAAAACTGTTTTTT. The chain combines TRBV2 with TRBJ1-4; 7 bases agree with TRBD1. CDR3 size: 14 residues. From germline, CDR1 is SNHLY and CDR2 FYNNEI. The ends lost 7 bases at V and 4 bases at J; junction bases unmatched: 6.

The chain is built from TRBV10-3 and TRBJ1-2; D perhaps matches TRBD1 (6 bases). The CDR3 is made up of 15 amino acids. V was cut by 4 bases and J by 4 bases, with 16 bases left in between. In germline, CDR1 is ENHRY, CDR2 SYGVKD. In DNA, the CDR3 is TGTGCCATCAGTGCAGCTTCAGGGGAAGGCTATGGCTACACCTTC. It specifies CAISAASGEGYGYTF.

The rearrangement joins TRBV4-3 to TRBJ2-3, with D possibly TRBD2 on 7 matching bases. The CDR3 extends over 16 amino acids. V was shortened by 0 bases and J by 1 base, with 11 bases between the two germline ends. Per germline, CDR1 LGHNA and CDR2 YSLEER. The CDR3 spells CASSQDRGAGTDTQYF. The CDR3 DNA reads as TGCGCCAGCAGCCAAGATCGGGGGGCGGGCACAGATACGCAGTATTTT.

This clone occurred a few times. The V gene is TRBV5-1, the J gene TRBJ2-7; D is unresolved. The CDR3 extends over 14 amino acids. Germline V gene lookup returns CDR1 SGHRS and CDR2 YFSETQ. V lost 0 bases, J lost 2 bases, and 9 bases lay in between. The CDR3: CASSLGQAAYEQYF. CDR3 nucleotides: TGCGCCAGCAGCTTGGGTCAGGCCGCCTACGAGCAGTACTTC. The entire variable domain, with the rest obtained from reference TRBV5-1 and TRBJ2-7, is as follows: KAGVTQTPRYLIKTRGQQVTLSCSPISGHRSVSWYQQTPGQGLQFLFEYFSETQRNKGNFPGRFSGRQFSNSRSEMNVSTLELGDSALYLCASSLGQAAYEQYFGPGTRLTVT.

This chain connects TRBV14 to TRBJ2-5; 7 positions match TRBD2. The germline gives CDR1 SGHDN, CDR2 FVKESK. The CDR3 has 19 amino acids. V shed 3 bases and J 0 bases; nucleotides not matched to a gene: 16. The DNA of the CDR3 is TGTGCCAGCAGCCAGGCCCCTAGCGGACGACTAAAGTACCAAGAGACCCAGTACTTC. Protein: CASSQAPSGRLKYQETQYF.

The chain is built from TRBV2 and TRBJ1-1, with D tentatively TRBD1 (6 bases). Germline V CDR1 and CDR2: SNHLY, FYNNEI. This CDR3 is built from 15 residues. V shed 2 bases and J shed 0 bases, with 10 bases lying between them. CDR3 in DNA: TGTGCCAGCAGTGAATGGGGACACTTGAACACTGAAGCTTTCTTT. Translating gives CASSEWGHLNTEAFF.

The rearrangement links TRBV18 to TRBJ1-3, with D possibly matching TRBD1 (6 bases). V was trimmed by 0 bases and J by 0 bases, leaving 18 bases between them. The CDR3 is 19 amino acids. From germline, CDR1 is KGHSH and CDR2 LQKENI. The CDR3 protein is CASSPPLGGAGSSGNTIYF. CDR3 DNA sequence: TGTGCCAGCTCACCACCGCTCGGGGGGGCCGGGAGCTCTGGAAACACCATATATTTT.